These 3 T cell receptor beta chains were all obtained from the same sample, sequenced in a study of T cells in women clearing cervical HPV infection. Clones were sequenced by immunoSEQ multiplex PCR, and TCRdb holds only the in-frame ones, with some missing. The table for this sample gives tens of thousands of clones. Sequencing used blood buffy coat. These receptors came from a woman aged 18 to 75 with a cervical HPV16 infection that either progressed to CIN3+ or cleared (not recorded which).

Remarks on this clone: The read falls 3 residues short of the CDR3 end, and the missing part is taken from the germline J gene. The chain carries TRBV2 and TRBJ1-3; D is uncertain. The germline V gene encodes CDR1 SNHLY and CDR2 FYNNEI. Trimming shortened V by 1 base and J by 0 bases, and 10 bases separated the two germline ends. The length of the CDR3 is 16 residues. The CDR3 loop reads CASSEVHRSSGNTIYF. The DNA read from the CDR3 is TGTGCCAGCAGTGAAGTTCATAGAAGCTCTGGAAACACC.

Points on this clone: The read halts 3 residues ahead of the CDR3 end, with the missing end drawn from the germline J gene. V is TRBV6-4 and J is TRBJ2-2; TRBD1 is a possible D gene (5 bases). This CDR3 is 13 amino acids long. The germline V gene has CDR1 MRHNA and CDR2 SNTAGT. V was trimmed by 5 bases and J by 1 base, leaving 5 bases between them. CDR3 loop: CASSQGNTGELFF. The sequenced CDR3 bases are TGTGCCAGCAGTCAGGGGAACACCGGGGAG.

As regards this clone: One junction end does not reproduce the germline sequence, and a read error may be involved. The read ends 3 residues before the CDR3 terminus; that terminus is restored from the germline J gene. The V call is TRBV20-1, the J call TRBJ2-1, with 8 bases lining up with TRBD1. The CDR3 is made up of 17 amino acids. The germline CDR1 and CDR2 sequences are DFQATT and SNEGSKA (reference sequence). CDR3 bases read: TGCAGTGCTAAGACGGACAGGGCGTCGGCGACCTACTATGAG. It yields the protein CSAKTDRASATYYE. The full CDR3 sequence reads CSAKTDRASATYYEQFF.